Listed below are T cell receptor beta chains from one sample, sequenced in a study of blood T cell repertoires in COVID-19. The protocol was immunoSEQ multiplex PCR, while the TCRdb copy is restricted to in-frame clones and leaves out a portion. The repertoire includes a few hundred thousand clones, more than 85% of them detected once, and 3% sits in the top ten. Material: PBMCs or T cells enriched from blood (not recorded which). The source is a woman between 25 and 40 years old who had recovered from COVID-19. Each CDR3 is given with its conserved first and last residue. A D gene is named only where the DNA matches it firmly. Rows give clone size only sometimes, using once, few, many, or a class for an expanded clone.

v_gene	j_gene	d_gene	abundance	CDR3aa	CDR3nt
TRBV27	TRBJ2-7	NA	NA	CASSQSPGAPSYEQYF	TGTGCCAGCAGTCAGAGCCCGGGAGCCCCTTCCTACGAGCAGTACTTC
TRBV10-1	TRBJ2-7	TRBD1	NA	CASSSGTGVYEQYF	TGCGCCAGCAGCTCCGGGACAGGGGTATACGAGCAGTACTTC
TRBV11-1	TRBJ2-5	TRBD2	NA	CASSARLAGLQETQYF	TGTGCCAGCAGCGCACGACTAGCGGGGCTCCAAGAGACCCAGTACTTC
TRBV7-9	TRBJ2-4	NA	NA	CASSLGQLAKNIQYF	TGTGCCAGCAGCTTAGGACAGCTAGCCAAAAACATTCAGTACTTC
TRBV29-1	TRBJ2-7	TRBD1	NA	CSAGQGAYEQYF	TGCAGCGCGGGACAGGGGGCATACGAGCAGTACTTC
TRBV5-1	TRBJ1-6	TRBD1	NA	CASTSQGVDNSPLHF	TGCGCCAGCACCAGTCAGGGGGTTGATAATTCACCCCTCCACTTT
TRBV27	TRBJ2-7	TRBD2	NA	CASRSPTAGRAKIEQYF	TGTGCCAGCCGATCACCTACAGCGGGACGGGCCAAGATCGAGCAGTACTTC
TRBV7-2	TRBJ2-3	NA	NA	CASTPRGQSTDTQYF	TGTGCCAGCACGCCCCGTGGACAGAGCACAGATACGCAGTATTTT
TRBV14	TRBJ1-2	NA	few	CASSNNLGSHYGYTF	TGTGCCAGCAGCAATAACCTCGGGTCTCACTATGGCTACACCTTC
TRBV30	TRBJ2-5	NA	once	CAWSVTGGLAETQYF	TGTGCCTGGAGTGTCACCGGGGGTTTGGCGGAGACCCAGTACTTC
TRBV4-1	TRBJ2-1	TRBD2	NA	CASSRDLAGVYYNEQFF	TGCGCCAGCAGCCGCGACCTAGCGGGAGTGTACTACAATGAGCAGTTCTTC
TRBV6-2/TRBV6-3	TRBJ2-7	TRBD2	NA	CASSKLGLANYEQYF	TGTGCCAGCAGCAAACTCGGACTAGCTAACTACGAGCAGTACTTC
TRBV7-9	TRBJ2-1	NA	NA	CASSLGAGDYNEQFF	TGTGCCAGCAGCTTAGGGGCAGGGGATTACAATGAGCAGTTCTTC
TRBV14	TRBJ2-3	NA	NA	CASSLGDSNTQYF	TGTGCCAGCAGCCTAGGGGATTCAAATACGCAGTATTTT
TRBV11-2	TRBJ2-3	TRBD1	NA	CASSSGQGDTQYF	TGTGCCAGCAGCTCCGGACAGGGGGATACGCAGTATTTT
TRBV28	TRBJ1-1	NA	NA	CASSLGRGELERNTEAFF	TGTGCCAGCAGTTTAGGGAGGGGCGAGTTGGAGAGAAACACTGAAGCTTTCTTT
TRBV19	TRBJ1-6	TRBD1	once	CASSTRDRGYNSPLHF	TGTGCCAGTAGTACCCGGGACAGAGGCTATAATTCACCCCTCCACTTT
TRBV7-6	TRBJ2-1	TRBD2	NA	CASSLGRTSGRRNEQFF	TGTGCCAGCAGCTTAGGCAGGACTAGCGGGAGGAGAAATGAGCAGTTCTTC
TRBV6-5	TRBJ2-2	TRBD2	NA	CASTRLAGGELFF	TGTGCCAGCACTCGACTAGCAGGCGGGGAGCTGTTTTTT
TRBV19	TRBJ1-2	NA	NA	CASSPGGLGYGYTF	TGTGCCAGTAGTCCCGGCGGGCTCGGATATGGCTACACCTTC
TRBV4-2	TRBJ2-7	TRBD2	NA	CASSQGLAGAYEQYF	TGTGCCAGCAGCCAAGGACTAGCGGGAGCGTACGAGCAGTACTTC
TRBV6-2/TRBV6-3	TRBJ2-2	NA	NA	CASSYSTGHPTGELFF	TGTGCCAGCAGTTACTCGACAGGACATCCGACCGGGGAGCTGTTTTTT
TRBV7-9	TRBJ2-3	TRBD1	NA	CASSPKTGNTDTQYF	TGTGCCAGCAGTCCAAAGACAGGGAACACAGATACGCAGTATTTT
TRBV11-3	TRBJ2-2	TRBD1	NA	CASSPGQGGAGELFF	TGTGCCAGCAGCCCAGGACAGGGGGGGGCCGGGGAGCTGTTTTTT
TRBV18	TRBJ1-1	TRBD1	NA	CASSPGQGAIGTEAFF	TGTGCCAGCTCACCAGGACAGGGGGCGATTGGCACTGAAGCTTTCTTT
TRBV4-1	TRBJ1-1	NA	NA	CASSQEGQDTEAFF	TGCGCCAGCAGCCAAGAGGGACAAGACACTGAAGCTTTCTTT
TRBV2	TRBJ1-1	TRBD1	NA	CASSEEGAAEAFF	TGTGCCAGCAGTGAGGAGGGGGCGGCTGAAGCTTTCTTT
TRBV13	TRBJ2-5	TRBD1	NA	CASSPGGETQYF	TGTGCCAGCAGCCCAGGGGGTGAGACCCAGTACTTC
TRBV11-3	TRBJ2-1	TRBD2	NA	CASSLGGGSPNEQFF	TGTGCCAGCAGCTTGGGCGGCGGGAGCCCCAATGAGCAGTTCTTC
TRBV7-3	TRBJ2-1	TRBD2	NA	CASSLVAGGRNEQFF	TGTGCCAGCAGCTTAGTAGCGGGGGGCCGGAATGAGCAGTTCTTC
TRBV15	TRBJ2-3	TRBD2	NA	CATSRGLVAGSTDTQYF	TGTGCCACCAGCAGAGGCCTGGTAGCGGGAAGCACAGATACGCAGTATTTT
TRBV13	TRBJ1-6	TRBD1	NA	CASSPGPGTGDSPLHF	TGTGCCAGCAGCCCAGGGCCCGGGACAGGAGATTCACCCCTCCACTTT
TRBV11-2	TRBJ2-7	NA	few	CASSVRERYEQYF	TGTGCCAGCTCAGTCCGGGAGCGCTACGAGCAGTACTTC
TRBV3-1/TRBV3-2	TRBJ2-7	NA	NA	CASSQLAGTYEQYF	TGTGCCAGCAGTCAGCTGGCGGGGACCTACGAGCAGTACTTC
TRBV27	TRBJ1-4	TRBD1	NA	CASSPDRVRNEKLFF	TGTGCCAGCAGTCCCGACAGGGTACGGAACGAAAAACTGTTTTTT
TRBV5-4	TRBJ2-5	TRBD1	NA	CASSIRTGGQETQYF	TGTGCCAGCAGCATTCGGACAGGCGGCCAAGAGACCCAGTACTTC
TRBV5-1	TRBJ2-3	TRBD2	NA	CASSFSSGGVLSDTQYF	TGCGCCAGCAGCTTCTCCAGCGGGGGGGTTTTGTCAGATACGCAGTATTTT
TRBV24-1	TRBJ2-5	TRBD1	few	CATSGASGTGGARETQYF	TGTGCCACCAGTGGAGCGTCCGGGACAGGGGGCGCAAGAGAGACCCAGTACTTC
TRBV30	TRBJ1-5	NA	NA	CAWSLTFGGQPQHF	TGTGCCTGGAGTCTAACTTTCGGGGGTCAGCCCCAGCATTTT
TRBV19	TRBJ2-4	NA	NA	CASSISGANIQYF	TGTGCCAGTAGTATTTCAGGGGCAAACATTCAGTACTTC
TRBV21-1	TRBJ2-5	NA	NA	CASSQGQGQETQYF	TGTGCCAGCAGCCAGGGACAGGGTCAAGAGACCCAGTACTTC
TRBV28	TRBJ2-1	TRBD2	NA	CASSLRGGKYNEQFF	TGTGCCAGCAGTTTACGGGGGGGGAAATACAATGAGCAGTTCTTC
TRBV4-1	TRBJ2-3	NA	NA	CATTARGEGTDTQYF	TGCGCCACCACCGCCAGGGGAGAGGGCACAGATACGCAGTATTTT
TRBV3-1/TRBV3-2	TRBJ1-1	TRBD1	once	CASSLPGQMNTEAFF	TGTGCCAGCAGCCTCCCGGGACAGATGAACACTGAAGCTTTCTTT
TRBV12-5	TRBJ1-3	NA	NA	CASGLDRAGNTIYF	TGTGCTAGTGGTTTGGACAGGGCTGGAAACACCATATATTTT
TRBV5-1	TRBJ1-3	NA	NA	CASSSISQESAGNTIYF	TGCGCCAGCAGCTCGATTTCACAGGAATCAGCCGGAAACACCATATATTTT
TRBV25-1	TRBJ2-2	NA	NA	CASSEFEVDTGELFF	TGTGCCAGCAGTGAATTCGAGGTGGACACCGGGGAGCTGTTTTTT
TRBV11-2	TRBJ2-5	TRBD2	NA	CASKLSRGRGETQYF	TGTGCCAGCAAACTAAGTCGCGGGAGGGGAGAGACCCAGTACTTC
TRBV11-2	TRBJ2-3	NA	NA	CASSWTGTDTQYF	TGTGCCAGCAGCTGGACAGGCACAGATACGCAGTATTTT
TRBV5-4	TRBJ2-3	TRBD2	NA	CASSFLAGDTDTQYF	TGTGCCAGCAGCTTCCTAGCGGGAGATACAGATACGCAGTATTTT